The clone carrying this T cell receptor beta chain was seen a few times. Seattle's enrolled individuals joined amid active infection and were then monitored longitudinally. These data are taken from a study of blood T cell repertoires in COVID-19. Study-wide background: From T cells, B-cell-depleted T cells, or PBMCs came the material, which was cDNA or gDNA.

Here immunoSEQ multiplex PCR was the method, and the copy in TCRdb shows in-frame clones only, minus some. The sample yields 290,000 or so clones, approximately 93% seen once. This TCR was sampled from a young woman with COVID-19, enrolled during active disease. The sequenced sample was peripheral blood.

The CDR3 region has the DNA TGTGCCAGCAGTACCCTGGGCGGGAATTCACCCCTCCACTTT. As protein: CASSTLGGNSPLHF. The rearrangement links TRBV28 to TRBJ1-6, with D unresolved. Deletions cut 5 bases from V and 7 bases from J, with 12 bases between. The CDR3 spans 14 residues. Per the germline V gene, CDR1 is MDHEN and CDR2 is SYDVKM. Drawing the rest from reference TRBV28 and TRBJ1-6, the complete variable domain is DVKVTQSSRYLVKRTGEKVFLECVQDMDHENMFWYRQDPGLGLRLIYFSYDVKMKEKGDIPEGYSVSREKKERFSLILESASTNQTSMYLCASSTLGGNSPLHFGNGTRLTVT.